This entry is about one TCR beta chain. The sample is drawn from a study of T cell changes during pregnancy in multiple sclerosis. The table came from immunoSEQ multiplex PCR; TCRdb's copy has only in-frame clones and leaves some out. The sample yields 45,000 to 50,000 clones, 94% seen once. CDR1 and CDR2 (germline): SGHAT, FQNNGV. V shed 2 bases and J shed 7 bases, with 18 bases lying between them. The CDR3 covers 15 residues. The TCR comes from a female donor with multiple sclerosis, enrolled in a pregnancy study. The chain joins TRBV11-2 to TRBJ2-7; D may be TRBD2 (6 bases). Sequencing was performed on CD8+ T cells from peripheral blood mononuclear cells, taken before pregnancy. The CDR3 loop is CASSLIAGTLPEQYF. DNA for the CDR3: TGTGCCAGCAGCTTAATTGCAGGGACTTTACCGGAGCAGTACTTC.